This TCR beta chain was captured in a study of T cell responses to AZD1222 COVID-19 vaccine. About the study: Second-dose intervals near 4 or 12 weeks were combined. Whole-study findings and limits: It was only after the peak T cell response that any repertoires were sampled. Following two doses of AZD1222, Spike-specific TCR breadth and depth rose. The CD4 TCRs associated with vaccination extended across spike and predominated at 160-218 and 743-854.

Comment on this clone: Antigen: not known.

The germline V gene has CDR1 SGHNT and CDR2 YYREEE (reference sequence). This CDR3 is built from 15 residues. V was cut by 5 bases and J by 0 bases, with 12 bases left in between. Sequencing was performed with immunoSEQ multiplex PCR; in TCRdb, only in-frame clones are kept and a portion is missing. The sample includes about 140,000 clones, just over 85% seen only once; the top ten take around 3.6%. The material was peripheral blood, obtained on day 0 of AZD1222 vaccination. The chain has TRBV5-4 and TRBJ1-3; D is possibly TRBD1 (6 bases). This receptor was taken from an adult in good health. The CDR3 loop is CASSGRDISGNTIYF. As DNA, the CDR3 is TGTGCCAGCAGTGGCCGGGACATCTCTGGAAACACCATATATTTT.